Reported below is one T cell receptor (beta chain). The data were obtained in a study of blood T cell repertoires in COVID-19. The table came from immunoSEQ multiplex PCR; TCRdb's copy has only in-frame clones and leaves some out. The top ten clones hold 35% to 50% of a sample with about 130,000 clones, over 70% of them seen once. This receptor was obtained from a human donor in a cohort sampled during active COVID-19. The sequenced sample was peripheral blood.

The CDR3 region has the DNA TGCGCCAGCAGTCCAACAGGGGGCGTTACTGAAGCTTTCTTT. It specifies CASSPTGGVTEAFF. The genes are TRBV5-1 and TRBJ1-1; TRBD1 matches 9 bases. V dropped 5 bases and J dropped 5; count of bases not matched to a gene: 7. Germline-derived CDR1 and CDR2 are SGHRS and YFSETQ. The CDR3 sequence is 14 residues long.